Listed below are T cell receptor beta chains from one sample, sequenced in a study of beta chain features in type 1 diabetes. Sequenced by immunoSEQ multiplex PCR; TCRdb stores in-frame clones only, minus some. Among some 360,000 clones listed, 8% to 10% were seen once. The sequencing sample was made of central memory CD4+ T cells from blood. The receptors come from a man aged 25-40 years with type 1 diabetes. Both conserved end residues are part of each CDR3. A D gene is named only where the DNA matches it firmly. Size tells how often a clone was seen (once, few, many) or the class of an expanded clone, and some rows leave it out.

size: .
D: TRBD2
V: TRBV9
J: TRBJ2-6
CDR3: CASRRGGAGANVLTF
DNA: TGTGCCAGCAGGAGGGGAGGGGCTGGGGCCAACGTCCTGACTTTC

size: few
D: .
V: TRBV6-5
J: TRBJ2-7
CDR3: CASMGSGIHEQYF
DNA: TGTGCCAGCATGGGGTCGGGGATACACGAGCAGTACTTC

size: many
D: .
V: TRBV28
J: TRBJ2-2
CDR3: CASSFGDFTGELFF
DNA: TGTGCCAGCAGTTTCGGGGATTTCACCGGGGAGCTGTTTTTT

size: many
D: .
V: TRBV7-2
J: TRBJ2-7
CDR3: CASSLTQDLYEQYF
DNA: TGTGCCAGCAGCTTAACCCAGGACCTTTACGAGCAGTACTTC

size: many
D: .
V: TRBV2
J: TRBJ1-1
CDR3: CASIRRANTEAFF
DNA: TGTGCCAGCATAAGGCGGGCGAACACTGAAGCTTTCTTT

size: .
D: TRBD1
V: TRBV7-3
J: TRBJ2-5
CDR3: CASSLGQGQLETQYF
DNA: TGTGCCAGCAGCCTCGGACAGGGCCAGTTGGAGACCCAGTACTTC

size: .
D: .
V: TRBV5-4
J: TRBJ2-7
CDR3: CASSLRVSDEQYF
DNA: TGTGCCAGCAGCTTGAGGGTAAGCGACGAGCAGTACTTC

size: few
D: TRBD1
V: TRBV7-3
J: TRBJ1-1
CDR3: CASSLTRGTEAFF
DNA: TGTGCCAGCAGCTTAACCAGGGGGACTGAAGCTTTCTTT

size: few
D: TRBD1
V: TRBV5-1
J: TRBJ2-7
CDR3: CASSPTGQGGYEQYF
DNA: TGCGCCAGCAGCCCCACCGGACAGGGAGGCTACGAGCAGTACTTC

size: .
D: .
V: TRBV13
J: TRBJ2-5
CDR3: CASSLVGRAETQYF
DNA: TGTGCCAGCAGCTTAGTAGGTAGAGCGGAGACCCAGTACTTC